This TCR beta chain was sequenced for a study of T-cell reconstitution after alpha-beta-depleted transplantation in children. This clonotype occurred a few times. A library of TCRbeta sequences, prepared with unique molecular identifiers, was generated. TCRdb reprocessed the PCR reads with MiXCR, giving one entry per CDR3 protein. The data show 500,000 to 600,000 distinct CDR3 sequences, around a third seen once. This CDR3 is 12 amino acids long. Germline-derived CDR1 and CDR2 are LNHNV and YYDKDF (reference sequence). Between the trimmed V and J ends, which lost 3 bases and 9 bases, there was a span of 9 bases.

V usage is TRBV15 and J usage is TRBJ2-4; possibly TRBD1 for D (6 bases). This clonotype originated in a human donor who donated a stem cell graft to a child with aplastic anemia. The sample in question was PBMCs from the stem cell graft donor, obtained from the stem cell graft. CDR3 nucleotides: TGTGCCACCAGCAGTTGGACAGCCATTCAGTACTTC. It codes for CATSSWTAIQYF.